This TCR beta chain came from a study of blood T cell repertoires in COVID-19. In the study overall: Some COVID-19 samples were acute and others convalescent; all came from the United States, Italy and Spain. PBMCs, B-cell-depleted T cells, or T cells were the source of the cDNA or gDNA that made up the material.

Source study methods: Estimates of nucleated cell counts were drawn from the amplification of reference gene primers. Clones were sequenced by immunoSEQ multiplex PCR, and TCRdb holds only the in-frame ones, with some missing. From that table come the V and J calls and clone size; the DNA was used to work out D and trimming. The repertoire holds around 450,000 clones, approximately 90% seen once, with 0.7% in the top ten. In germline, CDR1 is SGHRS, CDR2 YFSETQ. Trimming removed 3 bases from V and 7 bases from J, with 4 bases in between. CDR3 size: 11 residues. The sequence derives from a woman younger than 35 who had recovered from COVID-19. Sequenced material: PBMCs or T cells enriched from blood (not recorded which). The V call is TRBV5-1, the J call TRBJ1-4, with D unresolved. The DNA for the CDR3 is TGCGCCAGCAGCTCGGGTGAAAAACTGTTTTTT. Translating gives CASSSGEKLFF.